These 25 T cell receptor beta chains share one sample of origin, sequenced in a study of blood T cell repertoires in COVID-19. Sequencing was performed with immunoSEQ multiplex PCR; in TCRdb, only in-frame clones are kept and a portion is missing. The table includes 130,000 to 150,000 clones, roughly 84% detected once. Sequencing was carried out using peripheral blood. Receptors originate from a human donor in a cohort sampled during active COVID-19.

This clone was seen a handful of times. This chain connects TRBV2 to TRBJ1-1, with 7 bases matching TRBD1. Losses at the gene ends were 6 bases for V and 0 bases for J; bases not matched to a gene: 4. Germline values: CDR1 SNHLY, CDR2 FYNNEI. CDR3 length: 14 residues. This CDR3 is CASRTQGLNTEAFF. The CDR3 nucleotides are TGTGCCAGCAGGACACAGGGGCTGAACACTGAAGCTTTCTTT.

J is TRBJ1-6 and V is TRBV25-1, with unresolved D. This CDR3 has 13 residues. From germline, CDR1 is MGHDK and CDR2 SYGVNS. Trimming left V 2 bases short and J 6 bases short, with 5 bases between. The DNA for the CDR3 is TGTGCCAGCAGTGAAACAGCTAATTCACCCCTCCACTTT. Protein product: CASSETANSPLHF.

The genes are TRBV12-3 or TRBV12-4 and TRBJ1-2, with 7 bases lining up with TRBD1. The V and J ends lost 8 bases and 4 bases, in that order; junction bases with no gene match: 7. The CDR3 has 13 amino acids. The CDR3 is CASSGQEFYGYTF. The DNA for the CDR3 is TGTGCCAGCTCCGGACAGGAGTTCTATGGCTACACCTTC.

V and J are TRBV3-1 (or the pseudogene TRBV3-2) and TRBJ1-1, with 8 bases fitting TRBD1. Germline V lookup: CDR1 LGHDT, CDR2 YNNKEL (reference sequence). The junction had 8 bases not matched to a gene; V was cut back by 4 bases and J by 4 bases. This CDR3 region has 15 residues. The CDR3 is CASSPQGVSGTEAFF. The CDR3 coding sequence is TGTGCCAGCAGCCCACAGGGGGTATCGGGCACTGAAGCTTTCTTT.

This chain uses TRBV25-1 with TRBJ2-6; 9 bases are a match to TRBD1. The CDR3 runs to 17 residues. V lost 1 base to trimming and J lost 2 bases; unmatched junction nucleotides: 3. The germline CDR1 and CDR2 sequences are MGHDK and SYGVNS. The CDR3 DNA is TGTGCCAGCAGTGAATCGACAGGGGGTCCTGGGGCCAACGTCCTGACTTTC. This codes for CASSESTGGPGANVLTF.

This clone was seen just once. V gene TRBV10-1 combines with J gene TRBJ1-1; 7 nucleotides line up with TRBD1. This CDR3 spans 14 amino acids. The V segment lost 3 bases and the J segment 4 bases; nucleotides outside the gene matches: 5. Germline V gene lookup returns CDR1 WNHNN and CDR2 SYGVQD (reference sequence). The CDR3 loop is CASSEGQVGTEAFF. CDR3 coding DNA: TGCGCCAGCAGTGAAGGACAGGTGGGCACTGAAGCTTTCTTT.

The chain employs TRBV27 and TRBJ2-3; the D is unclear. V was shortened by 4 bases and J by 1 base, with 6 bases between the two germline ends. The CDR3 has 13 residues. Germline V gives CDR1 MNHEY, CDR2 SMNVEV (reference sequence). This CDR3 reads CASSSSGTDTQYF. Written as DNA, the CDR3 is TGTGCCAGCAGTTCCAGCGGCACAGATACGCAGTATTTT.

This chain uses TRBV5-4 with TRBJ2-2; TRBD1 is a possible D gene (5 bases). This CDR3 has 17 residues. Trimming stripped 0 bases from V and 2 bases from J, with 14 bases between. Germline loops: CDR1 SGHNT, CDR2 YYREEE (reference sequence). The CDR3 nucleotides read TGTGCCAGCAGCTTGGATACCCGGACACTAAACACCGGGGAGCTGTTTTTT. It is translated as CASSLDTRTLNTGELFF.

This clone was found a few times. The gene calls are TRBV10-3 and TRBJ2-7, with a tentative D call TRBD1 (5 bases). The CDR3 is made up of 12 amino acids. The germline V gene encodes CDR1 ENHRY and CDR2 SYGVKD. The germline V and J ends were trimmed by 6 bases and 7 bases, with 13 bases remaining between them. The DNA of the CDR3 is TGTGCCATCAGAGGGGCCCGTCGAGAGCAGTACTTC. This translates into CAIRGARREQYF.

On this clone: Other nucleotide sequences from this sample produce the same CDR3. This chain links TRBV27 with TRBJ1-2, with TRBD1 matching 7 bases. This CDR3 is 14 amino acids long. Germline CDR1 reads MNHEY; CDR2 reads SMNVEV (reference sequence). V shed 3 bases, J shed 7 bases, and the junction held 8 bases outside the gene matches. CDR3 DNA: TGTGCCAGCAGTTTTGCACAGGGGCGGGGTGGCTACACCTTC. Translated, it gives CASSFAQGRGGYTF.

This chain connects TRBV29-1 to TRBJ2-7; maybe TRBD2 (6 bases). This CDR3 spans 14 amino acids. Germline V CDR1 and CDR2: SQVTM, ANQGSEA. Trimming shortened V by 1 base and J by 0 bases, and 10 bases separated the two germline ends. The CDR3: CSVEGDSSSYEQYF. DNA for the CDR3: TGCAGCGTTGAAGGGGACTCCTCCTCCTACGAGCAGTACTTC.

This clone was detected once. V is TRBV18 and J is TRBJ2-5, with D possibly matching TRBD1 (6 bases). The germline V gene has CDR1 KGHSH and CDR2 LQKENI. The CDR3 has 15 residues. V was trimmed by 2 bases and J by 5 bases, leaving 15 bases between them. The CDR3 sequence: CASSPRTASGETQYF. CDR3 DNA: TGTGCCAGCTCACCAAGGACAGCCTCGGGGGAGACCCAGTACTTC.

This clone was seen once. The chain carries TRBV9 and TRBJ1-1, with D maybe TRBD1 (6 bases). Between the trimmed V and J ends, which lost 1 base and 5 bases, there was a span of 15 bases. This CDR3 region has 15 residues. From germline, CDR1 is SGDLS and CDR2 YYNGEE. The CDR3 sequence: CASSVMAQGLTEAFF. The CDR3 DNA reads TGTGCCAGCAGCGTAATGGCCCAGGGGTTGACTGAAGCTTTCTTT. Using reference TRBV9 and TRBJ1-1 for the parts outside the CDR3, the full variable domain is DSGVTQTPKHLITATGQRVTLRCSPRSGDLSVYWYQQSLDQGLQFLIQYYNGEERAKGNILERFSAQQFPDLHSELNLSSLELGDSALYFCASSVMAQGLTEAFFGQGTRLTVV.

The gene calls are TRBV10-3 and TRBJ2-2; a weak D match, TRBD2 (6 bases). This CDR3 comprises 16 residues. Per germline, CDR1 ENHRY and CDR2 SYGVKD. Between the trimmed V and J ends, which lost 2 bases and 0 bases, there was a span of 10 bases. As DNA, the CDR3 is TGTGCCATCAGTGAGACGGGGGTAACGAACACCGGGGAGCTGTTTTTT. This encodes CAISETGVTNTGELFF.

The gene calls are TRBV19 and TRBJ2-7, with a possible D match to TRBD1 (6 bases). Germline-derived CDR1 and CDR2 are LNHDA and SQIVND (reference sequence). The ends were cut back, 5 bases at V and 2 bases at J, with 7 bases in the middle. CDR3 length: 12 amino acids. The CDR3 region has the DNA TGTGCCAGTAGTCGACAGGCCTACGAGCAGTACTTC. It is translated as CASSRQAYEQYF.

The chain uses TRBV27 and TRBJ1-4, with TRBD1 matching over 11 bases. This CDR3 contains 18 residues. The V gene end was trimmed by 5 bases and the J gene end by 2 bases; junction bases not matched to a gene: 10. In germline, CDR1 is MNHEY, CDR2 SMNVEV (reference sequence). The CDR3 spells CASSRTGGSLITNEKLFF. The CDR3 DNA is TGTGCCAGCAGTCGGACAGGGGGCTCTCTTATTACTAATGAAAAACTGTTTTTT.

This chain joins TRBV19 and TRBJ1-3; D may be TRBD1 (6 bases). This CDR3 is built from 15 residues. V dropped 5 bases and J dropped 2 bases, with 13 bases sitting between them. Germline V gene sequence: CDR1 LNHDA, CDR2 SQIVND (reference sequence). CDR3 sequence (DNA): TGTGCCAGTAGTCAAAGACGGGACACTGGAAACACCATATATTTT. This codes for CASSQRRDTGNTIYF.

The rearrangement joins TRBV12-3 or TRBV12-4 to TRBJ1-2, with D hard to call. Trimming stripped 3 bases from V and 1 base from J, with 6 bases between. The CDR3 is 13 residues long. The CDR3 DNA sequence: TGTGCCAGCAGTTTGGCAAATAACTATGGCTACACCTTC. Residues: CASSLANNYGYTF.

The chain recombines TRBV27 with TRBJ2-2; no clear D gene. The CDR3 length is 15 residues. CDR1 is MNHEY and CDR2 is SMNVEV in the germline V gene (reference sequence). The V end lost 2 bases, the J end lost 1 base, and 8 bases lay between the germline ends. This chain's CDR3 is CASSLLGRNTGELFF. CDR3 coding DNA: TGTGCCAGCAGTTTACTGGGCAGGAACACCGGGGAGCTGTTTTTT.

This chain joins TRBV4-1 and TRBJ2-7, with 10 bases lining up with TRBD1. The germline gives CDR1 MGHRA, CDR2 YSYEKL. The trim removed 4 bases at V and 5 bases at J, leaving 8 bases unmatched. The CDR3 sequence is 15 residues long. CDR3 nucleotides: TGCGCCAGCAGCCGAGACAGGGGGCGCAACCACGAGCAGTACTTC. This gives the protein CASSRDRGRNHEQYF.

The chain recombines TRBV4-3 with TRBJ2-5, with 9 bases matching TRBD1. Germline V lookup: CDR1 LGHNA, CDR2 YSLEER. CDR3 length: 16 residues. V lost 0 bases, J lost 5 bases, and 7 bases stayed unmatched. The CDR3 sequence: CASSQDVGQGYETQYF. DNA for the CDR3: TGCGCCAGCAGCCAAGATGTGGGACAGGGTTATGAGACCCAGTACTTC.

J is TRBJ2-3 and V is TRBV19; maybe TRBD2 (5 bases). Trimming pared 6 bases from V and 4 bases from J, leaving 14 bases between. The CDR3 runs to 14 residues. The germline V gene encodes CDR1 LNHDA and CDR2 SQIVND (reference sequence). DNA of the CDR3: TGTGCCAGTAGCAAAGAGGGCGCTTCAGATACGCAGTATTTT. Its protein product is CASSKEGASDTQYF.

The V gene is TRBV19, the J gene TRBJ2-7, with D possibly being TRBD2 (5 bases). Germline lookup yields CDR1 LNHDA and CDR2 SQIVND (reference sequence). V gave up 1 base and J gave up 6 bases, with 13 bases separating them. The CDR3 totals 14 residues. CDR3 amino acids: CASSIVHEGGEQYF. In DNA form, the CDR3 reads TGTGCCAGTAGTATAGTACATGAAGGAGGCGAGCAGTACTTC.

The CDR3: CASRGDGQRNQPQHF. The CDR3 DNA is TGTGCCAGCAGGGGCGATGGACAGCGCAATCAGCCCCAGCATTTT. The gene calls are TRBV6-5 and TRBJ1-5; the D gene is possibly TRBD1 (6 bases). The CDR3 covers 15 residues. V dropped 6 bases and J dropped 2 bases, with 14 bases sitting between them. CDR1 is MNHEY, CDR2 SVGAGI, per germline.

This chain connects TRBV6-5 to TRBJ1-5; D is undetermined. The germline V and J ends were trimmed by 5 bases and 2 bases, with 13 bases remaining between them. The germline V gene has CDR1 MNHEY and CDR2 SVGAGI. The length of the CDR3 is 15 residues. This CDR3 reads CASSTSRRRNQPQHF. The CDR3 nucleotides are TGTGCCAGCAGTACCTCGAGGAGGCGCAATCAGCCCCAGCATTTT.